This T cell receptor (beta chain) stems from a study of blood T cell repertoires in COVID-19. At the level of the study: Spain, Italy and the United States supplied samples that represented acute and convalescent COVID-19.

The table came from immunoSEQ multiplex PCR; TCRdb's copy has only in-frame clones and leaves some out. In the table there are under 300,000 clones, around 90% of which are singletons. The V end lost 7 bases, the J end lost 4 bases, and 13 bases lay between the germline ends. CDR1 is LNHDA, CDR2 SQIVND, per germline (reference sequence). The CDR3 has 14 residues. The chain has TRBV19 and TRBJ1-4; a possible D gene is TRBD1 (5 bases). Specimen: PBMCs or T cells enriched from blood (not recorded which). This clonotype originated in a woman between 40 and 55 years old who had recovered from COVID-19. The CDR3 here is CASMGHAFNEKLFF. CDR3 coding DNA: TGTGCCAGTATGGGGCACGCCTTTAATGAAAAACTGTTTTTT.